This entry lists 27 T cell receptor beta chains sequenced from one sample in a study of T cell responses to AZD1222 COVID-19 vaccine. Clones were read by immunoSEQ multiplex PCR, and TCRdb kept only the in-frame ones, dropping some. The data show about 76,000 clones, nearly 90% seen once. The sequencing used peripheral blood, collected on day 0 of AZD1222 vaccination. The receptors were gathered from an adult in good health.

V gene TRBV21-1 combines with J gene TRBJ1-5; the D call of TRBD1 is as the table states it, not checked on the DNA. TRBV21-1 is assigned pseudogene status. This CDR3 region has 15 residues. CDR3 in DNA: TGTGCCAGCAATTTGACACCAAGCAGCAATCAGCCCCAGCATTTT. Its protein is CASNLTPSSNQPQHF.

The V and J genes are TRBV2 and TRBJ2-7, with TRBD2 matching over 10 bases. The trim removed 7 bases at V and 0 bases at J, leaving 3 bases unmatched. The CDR3 sequence is 14 residues long. CDR1 SNHLY and CDR2 FYNNEI come from the germline V gene. In nucleotides, the CDR3 is TGTGCCAGCATTTGGACTAGCGGCTCCTACGAGCAGTACTTC. This encodes CASIWTSGSYEQYF.

The chain is built from TRBV20-1 and TRBJ1-1; a possible D gene is TRBD1 (6 bases). CDR1 and CDR2 from the germline V gene are DFQATT and SNEGSKA (reference sequence). The CDR3 consists of 15 residues. With 3 bases removed from V and 0 bases from J, the gap between germline ends came to 14 bases. The CDR3 protein is CSASRGAWVNTEAFF. The CDR3 region has the DNA TGCAGTGCTAGTCGGGGGGCGTGGGTGAACACTGAAGCTTTCTTT.

The table lists this clone with a count of one. The CDR3 DNA reads as TGTGCCACCAGCAGGGACCCGGAGGGGGAGCAGTACGTC. Translating it yields CATSRDPEGEQYV. The rearrangement joins TRBV15 to TRBJ2-7; TRBD2 might be the D (6 bases). This CDR3 comprises 13 residues. V was trimmed by 3 bases and J by 7 bases, leaving 13 bases between them. Germline V CDR1 and CDR2: LNHNV, YYDKDF (reference sequence).

The chain carries TRBV11-2 and TRBJ1-2, with D possibly being TRBD1 (5 bases). In germline, CDR1 is SGHAT, CDR2 FQNNGV. This CDR3 comprises 16 residues. V lost 1 base to trimming and J lost 5 bases, with 17 bases between them. The CDR3 region is CASSLGGSQVVYGYTF. The CDR3 region has the DNA TGTGCCAGCAGCTTAGGGGGCAGCCAGGTGGTATATGGCTACACCTTC.

The V and J genes are TRBV5-1 and TRBJ2-3; D might be TRBD2 (5 bases). Between the trimmed V and J ends, which lost 4 bases and 6 bases, there was a span of 15 bases. CDR1 and CDR2 from the germline V gene are SGHRS and YFSETQ. CDR3 length: 14 residues. The chain's CDR3 is CASSQRAVSDTQYF. The DNA for the CDR3 is TGCGCCAGCAGCCAGAGAGCGGTGTCCGATACGCAGTATTTT. The variable domain in full, with the rest retrieved from reference TRBV5-1 and TRBJ2-3, is KAGVTQTPRYLIKTRGQQVTLSCSPISGHRSVSWYQQTPGQGLQFLFEYFSETQRNKGNFPGRFSGRQFSNSRSEMNVSTLELGDSALYLCASSQRAVSDTQYFGPGTRLTVL.

V is TRBV6-5 and J is TRBJ1-1, with D hard to call. Per germline, CDR1 MNHEY and CDR2 SVGAGI. Trimming took 5 bases from V and 3 from J, leaving 13 bases between them. The length of the CDR3 is 14 residues. The CDR3 sequence: CASSPRGGYTEAFF. The CDR3 DNA is TGTGCCAGCAGTCCACGGGGAGGGTACACTGAAGCTTTCTTT.

The chain joins TRBV30 to TRBJ1-2; 8 positions match TRBD1. This CDR3 comprises 13 residues. The V gene end was trimmed by 5 bases and the J gene end by 3 bases; junction bases not matched to a gene: 5. Germline V lookup: CDR1 GTSNPN, CDR2 SVGIG (reference sequence). The CDR3 loop reads CAWEPGQDYGYTF. In DNA form, the CDR3 reads TGTGCCTGGGAGCCGGGACAGGACTATGGCTACACCTTC.

This chain joins TRBV7-6 and TRBJ2-5; 7 bases agree with TRBD1. This CDR3 contains 14 residues. CDR1 SGHVS and CDR2 FNYEAQ come from the germline V gene. With 4 bases clipped from V and 4 bases from J, the junction kept 6 bases outside the gene matches. CDR3 in DNA: TGTGCCAGCAGCTCTCCTGACAGGGTAGAGACCCAGTACTTC. It codes for CASSSPDRVETQYF.

This chain joins TRBV27 and TRBJ1-1, with D uncertain. The germline V gene encodes CDR1 MNHEY and CDR2 SMNVEV (reference sequence). The V and J ends lost 5 bases and 0 bases respectively, with 7 bases between them. The CDR3 covers 13 residues. CDR3 amino acids: CASSPRMNTEAFF. Written as DNA, the CDR3 is TGTGCCAGCAGTCCGAGGATGAACACTGAAGCTTTCTTT.

The chain carries TRBV9 and TRBJ2-5; TRBD2 aligns across 8 bases. This CDR3 contains 16 residues. With 0 bases clipped from V and 5 bases from J, the junction kept 9 bases outside the gene matches. CDR1 SGDLS and CDR2 YYNGEE come from the germline V gene. The CDR3 DNA reads as TGTGCCAGCAGCGTAGGTTCCGGGGGGGCCTTTGAGACCCAGTACTTC. Translated: CASSVGSGGAFETQYF.

The J gene is TRBJ1-1, the V gene TRBV7-2, with unresolved D. V lost 3 bases to trimming and J lost 1 base, with 9 bases between them. The CDR3 length is 14 residues. The germline gives CDR1 SGHTA, CDR2 FQGNSA. CDR3 protein: CASSLGFGNTEAFF. For the CDR3, the DNA is TGTGCCAGCAGCTTGGGGTTTGGGAACACTGAAGCTTTCTTT.

The chain joins TRBV7-9 to TRBJ1-5; no clear D gene. CDR1 and CDR2 (germline): SEHNR, FQNEAQ (reference sequence). This CDR3 is 15 amino acids long. The V end was cut by 5 bases, the J end by 2 bases, with 13 bases between. The CDR3 region has the DNA TGTGCCAGCAGCCTCAACACAGCGGGCAATCAGCCCCAGCATTTT. Its protein is CASSLNTAGNQPQHF.

The genes are TRBV5-1 and TRBJ2-7; 7 nucleotides agree with TRBD1. The CDR3 sequence is 14 residues long. J was trimmed by 3 bases and V by 0 bases; bases with no gene match: 3. The germline V gene has CDR1 SGHRS and CDR2 YFSETQ. The CDR3 DNA follows: TGCGCCAGCAGCTTGGTCGCAGGGGGCTACGAGCAGTACTTC. Protein: CASSLVAGGYEQYF.

CDR3 loop: CASGRDNSPLHF. In nucleotides, the CDR3 is TGTGCCAGCGGCCGGGATAATTCACCCCTCCACTTT. This chain links TRBV7-3 with TRBJ1-6; no reliable D call. Germline CDR1 and CDR2: SGHTA and FQGTGA. CDR3 length: 12 residues. V was clipped by 8 bases and J by 5 bases, with 7 bases between them.

The V and J genes are TRBV19 and TRBJ2-2; unclear D gene. In germline, CDR1 is LNHDA, CDR2 SQIVND (reference sequence). Trimming took off 6 bases at V and 7 bases at J, with 9 bases between the two ends. The CDR3 consists of 12 residues. The CDR3 DNA reads TGTGCCAGTAGGCTCCAGTACGGGGAGCTGTTTTTT. Translation: CASRLQYGELFF.

A note on this clone: Relative to the germline gene, one junction end is altered; a read error may explain this. This chain joins TRBV5-6 and TRBJ2-7, with D perhaps TRBD1 (6 bases). The CDR3 runs 13 residues. The germline CDR1 and CDR2 sequences are SGHDT and YYEEEE. The CDR3 loop reads CASSPTGPYGQYF. The CDR3 DNA reads as TGTGCCAGCAGCCCGACAGGCCCCTACGGGCAGTACTTC.

This chain joins TRBV15 and TRBJ1-4; possibly TRBD1 for D (5 bases). V was trimmed by 2 bases and J by 5 bases, leaving 12 bases between them. This CDR3 spans 15 amino acids. Germline V gene data show CDR1 as LNHNV and CDR2 as YYDKDF (reference sequence). In DNA form, the CDR3 reads TGTGCCACCAGCAGAAGAGGGACGGGGAATGAAAAACTGTTTTTT. This encodes CATSRRGTGNEKLFF.

The V gene is TRBV6-5, the J gene TRBJ1-5, with a weak D call TRBD1 (6 bases). V was shortened by 0 bases and J by 9 bases, with 12 bases between the two germline ends. The length of the CDR3 is 14 residues. The germline CDR1 and CDR2 sequences are MNHEY and SVGAGI. CDR3 amino acids: CASSYSQGLLPQHF. CDR3 nucleotides: TGTGCCAGCAGTTACTCGCAGGGGTTGTTGCCCCAGCATTTT.

The chain combines TRBV28 with TRBJ1-4, with no clear D. The CDR3 runs to 15 residues. V was pared by 2 bases and J by 4 bases, with 11 bases between. Germline assignment: CDR1 MDHEN and CDR2 SYDVKM. CDR3 sequence: CASSLGWALNEKLFF. In nucleotides, the CDR3 is TGTGCCAGCAGTTTAGGGTGGGCCCTTAATGAAAAACTGTTTTTT.

The chain couples TRBV7-3 to TRBJ1-1; possibly TRBD1 for D (5 bases). Germline CDR1 reads SGHTA; CDR2 reads FQGTGA. The CDR3 runs to 13 residues. V was clipped by 4 bases and J by 4 bases, with 10 bases between them. The CDR3, as DNA: TGTGCCAGCAGCTCCCGGGGGGTCACTGAAGCTTTCTTT. As protein: CASSSRGVTEAFF.

This clone was picked up one time. This chain links TRBV5-4 with TRBJ2-7; 7 bases are shared with TRBD1. CDR3 size: 17 residues. The junction had 16 bases not matched to a gene; V was cut back by 3 bases and J by 4 bases. Germline V gene sequence: CDR1 SGHNT, CDR2 YYREEE (reference sequence). CDR3 sequence (DNA): TGTGCCAGCAGCTCATTGGGACAGCTCCCTAGGAGGTACGAGCAGTACTTC. As protein: CASSSLGQLPRRYEQYF.

The rearrangement joins TRBV27 to TRBJ2-2; 7 positions agree with TRBD1. The CDR3 extends over 15 amino acids. The V gene's germline CDR1 is MNHEY and CDR2 SMNVEV (reference sequence). Trimming took 4 bases from V and 1 from J; bases not matched to a gene: 3. The chain's CDR3 is CASSWTGQNTGELFF. CDR3 nucleotide sequence: TGTGCCAGCAGTTGGACAGGACAGAACACCGGGGAGCTGTTTTTT.

This clone turned up a few times. The chain uses TRBV27 and TRBJ2-1; 9 nucleotides agree with TRBD2. Germline lookup yields CDR1 MNHEY and CDR2 SMNVEV (reference sequence). The CDR3 consists of 15 residues. Unmatched junction bases numbered 9, after V lost 3 bases and J lost 9 bases. CDR3 amino acids: CASSLGSGSSVEQFF. The CDR3 DNA reads as TGTGCCAGCAGTTTGGGTAGCGGGAGTTCGGTTGAGCAGTTCTTC.

This clone was seen just once. The chain joins TRBV10-1 to TRBJ1-5; D gene ambiguous. The CDR3 loop spans 12 amino acids. The germline gives CDR1 WNHNN, CDR2 SYGVQD (reference sequence). The ends were cut back, 3 bases at V and 8 bases at J, with 8 bases in the middle. DNA of the CDR3: TGCGCCAGCAGTGATTCGGGCAAGCCCCAGCATTTT. It translates to CASSDSGKPQHF.

As DNA, the CDR3 is TGTGCCAGCAGCTCCACAGGGCATGGAAACACCATATATTTT. Translation: CASSSTGHGNTIYF. The genes are TRBV7-9 and TRBJ1-3; D is possibly TRBD1 (6 bases). V was pared by 4 bases and J by 3 bases, with 10 bases between. Germline loops: CDR1 SEHNR, CDR2 FQNEAQ (reference sequence). The CDR3 contains 14 residues. Using reference TRBV7-9 and TRBJ1-3 for the parts outside the CDR3, the full variable domain is DTGVSQNPRHKITKRGQNVTFRCDPISEHNRLYWYRQTLGQGPEFLTYFQNEAQLEKSRLLSDRFSAERPKGSFSTLEIQRTEQGDSAMYLCASSSTGHGNTIYFGEGSWLTVV.

CDR3: CASSQGVGFGSGNTIYF. In nucleotides, the CDR3 is TGTGCCAGCAGCCAAGGTGTAGGTTTTGGGAGCGGAAACACCATATATTTT. The gene calls are TRBV3-1 (or the pseudogene TRBV3-2) and TRBJ1-3; D unclear. Germline-derived CDR1 and CDR2 are LGHDT and YNNKEL (reference sequence). Trimming left V 1 base short and J 4 bases short, with 17 bases between. The CDR3 contains 17 residues.